This record covers a single T cell receptor beta chain. The table came from immunoSEQ multiplex PCR; TCRdb's copy has only in-frame clones and leaves some out. The sample yields around 100,000 clones, 80% to 90% seen once. The sample originates from a study of blood T cell repertoires in COVID-19. As for the study in general: Samples came from the United States, Italy and Spain, spanning acute and convalescent COVID-19. The cDNA or gDNA used as material had been derived from T cells, B-cell-depleted T cells, or PBMCs.

From germline, CDR1 is SQVTM and CDR2 ANQGSEA. There are 13 residues in the CDR3. Deletions cut 7 bases from V and 2 bases from J, with 12 bases between. Input material: peripheral blood. This sequence originates from a woman over 75 with acute or convalescent COVID-19. The chain employs TRBV29-1 and TRBJ1-5, with D maybe TRBD1 (5 bases). CDR3 in amino acids: CSAGSGGNQPQHF. DNA of the CDR3: TGCAGCGCCGGTTCGGGGGGCAATCAGCCCCAGCATTTT.